This TCR beta chain comes out of a study of blood T cell repertoires in COVID-19. Across the study: T cells, B-cell-depleted T cells, or PBMCs supplied cDNA or gDNA.

Cohorts were based on clinical histories the participants reported. Cohort 3 recovery required two negative PCRs, clearance, or symptom resolution. V shed 3 bases and J 4 bases; nucleotides not matched to a gene: 2. CDR3 size: 14 residues. Germline CDR1 SGHVS, CDR2 FNYEAQ. Data came from immunoSEQ multiplex PCR; TCRdb stores just in-frame clones and leaves some out. Counted here are a few hundred thousand clones, about 90% occurring once; the ten biggest clones make up approximately 0.65%. This sequence joins TRBV7-6 and TRBJ2-5; TRBD1 matches at 10 bases. This sequence was found in a man younger than 30 who had recovered from COVID-19. Specimen: PBMCs or T cells enriched from blood (not recorded which). DNA of the CDR3: TGTGCCAGCAGCTTTGACAGGGGGCTAGAGACCCAGTACTTC. The encoded protein is CASSFDRGLETQYF.